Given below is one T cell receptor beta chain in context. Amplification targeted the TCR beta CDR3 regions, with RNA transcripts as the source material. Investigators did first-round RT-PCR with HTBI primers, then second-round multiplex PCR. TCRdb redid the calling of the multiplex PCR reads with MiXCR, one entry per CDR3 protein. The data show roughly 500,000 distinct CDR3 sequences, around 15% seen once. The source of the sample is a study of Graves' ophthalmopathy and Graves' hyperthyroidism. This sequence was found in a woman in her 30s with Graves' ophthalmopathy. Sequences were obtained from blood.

The CDR3 protein is CASSSRVFYNSPLHF. Written as DNA, the CDR3 is TGTGCCAGCAGTTCCAGGGTTTTTTATAATTCACCCCTCCACTTT. This sequence joins TRBV28 and TRBJ1-6; D perhaps matches TRBD1 (5 bases). V dropped 4 bases and J dropped 4 bases, with 11 bases sitting between them. Germline CDR1 and CDR2: MDHEN and SYDVKM. This CDR3 spans 15 amino acids.